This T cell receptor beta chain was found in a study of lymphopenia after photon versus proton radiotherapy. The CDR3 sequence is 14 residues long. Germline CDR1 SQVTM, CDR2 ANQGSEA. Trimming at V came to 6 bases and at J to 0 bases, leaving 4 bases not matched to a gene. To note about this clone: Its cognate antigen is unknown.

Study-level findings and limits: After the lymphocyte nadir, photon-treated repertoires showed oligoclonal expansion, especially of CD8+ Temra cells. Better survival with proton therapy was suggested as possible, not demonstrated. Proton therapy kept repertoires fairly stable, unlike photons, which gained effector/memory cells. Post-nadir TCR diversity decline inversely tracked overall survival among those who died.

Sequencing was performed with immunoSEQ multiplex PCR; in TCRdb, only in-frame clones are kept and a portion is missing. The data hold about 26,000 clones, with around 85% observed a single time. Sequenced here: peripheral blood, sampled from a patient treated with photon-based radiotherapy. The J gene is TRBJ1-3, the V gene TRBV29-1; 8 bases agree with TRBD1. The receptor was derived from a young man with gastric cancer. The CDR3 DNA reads TGCAGCGTCTATGGGACAGGCTCTGGAAACACCATATATTTT. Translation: CSVYGTGSGNTIYF.